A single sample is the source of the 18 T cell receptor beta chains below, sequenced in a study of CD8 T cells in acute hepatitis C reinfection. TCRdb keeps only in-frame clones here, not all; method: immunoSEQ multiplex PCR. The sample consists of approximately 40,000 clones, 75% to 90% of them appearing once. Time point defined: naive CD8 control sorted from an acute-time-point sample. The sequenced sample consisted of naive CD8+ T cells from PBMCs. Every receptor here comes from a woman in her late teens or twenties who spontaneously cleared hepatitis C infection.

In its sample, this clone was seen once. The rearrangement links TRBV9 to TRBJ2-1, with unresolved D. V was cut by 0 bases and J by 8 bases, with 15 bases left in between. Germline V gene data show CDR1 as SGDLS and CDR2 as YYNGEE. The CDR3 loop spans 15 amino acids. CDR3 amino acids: CASSVGSSSAYEQFF. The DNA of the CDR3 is TGTGCCAGCAGCGTAGGGAGTTCCTCGGCCTATGAGCAGTTCTTC.

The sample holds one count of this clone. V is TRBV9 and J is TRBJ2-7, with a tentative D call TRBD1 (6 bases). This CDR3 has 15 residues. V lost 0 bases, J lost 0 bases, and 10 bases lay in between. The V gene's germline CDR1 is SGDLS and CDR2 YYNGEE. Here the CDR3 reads CASSVGQGPSYEQYF. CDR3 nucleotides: TGTGCCAGCAGCGTAGGGCAGGGGCCCTCCTACGAGCAGTACTTC.

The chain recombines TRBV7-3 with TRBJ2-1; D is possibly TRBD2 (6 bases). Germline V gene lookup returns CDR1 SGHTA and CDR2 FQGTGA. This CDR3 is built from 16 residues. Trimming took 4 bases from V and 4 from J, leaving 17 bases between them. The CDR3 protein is CASSSGDSSVYNEQFF. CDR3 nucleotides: TGTGCCAGCAGCTCCGGGGACTCGTCCGTTTACAATGAGCAGTTCTTC.

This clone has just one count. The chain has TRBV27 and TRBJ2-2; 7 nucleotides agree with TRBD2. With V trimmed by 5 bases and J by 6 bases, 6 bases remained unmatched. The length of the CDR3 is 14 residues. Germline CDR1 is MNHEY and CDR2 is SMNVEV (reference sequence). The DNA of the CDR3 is TGTGCCAGCAGTGGCACGGGAGGACCCGGGGAGCTGTTTTTT. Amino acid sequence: CASSGTGGPGELFF.

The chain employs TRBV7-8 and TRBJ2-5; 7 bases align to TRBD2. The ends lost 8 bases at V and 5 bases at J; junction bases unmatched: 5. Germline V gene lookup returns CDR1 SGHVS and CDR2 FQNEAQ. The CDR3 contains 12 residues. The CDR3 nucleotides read TGTGCCAGCCTCGGGGGGAGGGAGACCCAGTACTTC. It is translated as CASLGGRETQYF.

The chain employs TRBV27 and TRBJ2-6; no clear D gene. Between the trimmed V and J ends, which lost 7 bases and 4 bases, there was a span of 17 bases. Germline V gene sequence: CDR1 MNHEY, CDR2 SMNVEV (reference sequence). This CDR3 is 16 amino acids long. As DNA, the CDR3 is TGTGCCAGCACAGCAGAGATTACCTACGGGGCCAACGTCCTGACTTTC. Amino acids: CASTAEITYGANVLTF.

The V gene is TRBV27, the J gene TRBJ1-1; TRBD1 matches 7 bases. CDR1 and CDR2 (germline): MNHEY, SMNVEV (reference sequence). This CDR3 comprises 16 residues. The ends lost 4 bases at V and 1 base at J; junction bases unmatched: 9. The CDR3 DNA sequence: TGTGCCAGCAGTTCCCGGGACAGAGCGCCGAACACTGAAGCTTTCTTT. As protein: CASSSRDRAPNTEAFF.

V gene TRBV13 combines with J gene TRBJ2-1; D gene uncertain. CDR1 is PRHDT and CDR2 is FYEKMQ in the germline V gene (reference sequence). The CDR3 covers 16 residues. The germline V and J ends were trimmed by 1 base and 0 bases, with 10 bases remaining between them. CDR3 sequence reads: CASSLVSTRSYNEQFF. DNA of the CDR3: TGTGCCAGCAGCTTAGTTTCTACCCGCTCCTACAATGAGCAGTTCTTC.

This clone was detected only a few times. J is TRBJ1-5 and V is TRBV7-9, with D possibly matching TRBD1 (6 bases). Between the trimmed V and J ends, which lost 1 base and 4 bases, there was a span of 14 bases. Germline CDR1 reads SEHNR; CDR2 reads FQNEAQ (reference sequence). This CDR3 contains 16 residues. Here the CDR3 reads CASSLGGGAGNQPQHF. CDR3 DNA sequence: TGTGCCAGCAGCTTAGGGGGGGGCGCAGGAAATCAGCCCCAGCATTTT.

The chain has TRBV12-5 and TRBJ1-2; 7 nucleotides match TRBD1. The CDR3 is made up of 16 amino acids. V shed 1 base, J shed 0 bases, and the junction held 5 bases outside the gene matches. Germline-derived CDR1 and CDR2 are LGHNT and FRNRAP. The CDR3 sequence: CASGLDVDRTNYGYTF. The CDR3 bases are TGTGCTAGTGGTTTGGATGTGGACAGGACTAACTATGGCTACACCTTC.

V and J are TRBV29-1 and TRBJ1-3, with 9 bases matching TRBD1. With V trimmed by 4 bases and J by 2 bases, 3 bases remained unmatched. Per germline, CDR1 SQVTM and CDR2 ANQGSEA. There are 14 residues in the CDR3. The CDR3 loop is CSVAGTGPGNTIYF. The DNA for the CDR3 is TGCAGCGTTGCGGGGACAGGGCCTGGAAACACCATATATTTT.

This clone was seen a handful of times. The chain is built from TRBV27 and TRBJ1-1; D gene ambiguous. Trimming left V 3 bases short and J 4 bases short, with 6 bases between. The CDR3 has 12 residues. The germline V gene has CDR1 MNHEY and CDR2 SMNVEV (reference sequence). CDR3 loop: CASSFHGTEAFF. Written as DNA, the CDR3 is TGTGCCAGCAGTTTTCATGGCACTGAAGCTTTCTTT.

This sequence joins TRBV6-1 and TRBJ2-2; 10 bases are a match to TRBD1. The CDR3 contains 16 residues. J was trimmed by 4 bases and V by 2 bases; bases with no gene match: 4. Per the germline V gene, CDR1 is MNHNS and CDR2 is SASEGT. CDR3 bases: TGTGCCAGCAGTGAAAAGGGACAGGGGACCACCGGGGAGCTGTTTTTT. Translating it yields CASSEKGQGTTGELFF.

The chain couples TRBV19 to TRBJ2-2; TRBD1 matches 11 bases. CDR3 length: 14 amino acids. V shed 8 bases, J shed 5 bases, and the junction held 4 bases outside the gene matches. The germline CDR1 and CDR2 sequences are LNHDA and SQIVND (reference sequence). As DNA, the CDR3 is TGTGCCAGTGGACAGGGGGCAGGGACCGGGGAGCTGTTTTTT. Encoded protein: CASGQGAGTGELFF.

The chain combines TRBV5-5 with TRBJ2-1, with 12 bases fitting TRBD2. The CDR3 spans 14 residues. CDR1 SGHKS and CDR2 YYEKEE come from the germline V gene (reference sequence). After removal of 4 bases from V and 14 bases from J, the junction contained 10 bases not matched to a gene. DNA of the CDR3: TGTGCCAGCAGCCCTGGACTAGCGGGATTTATTGAGTTCTTC. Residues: CASSPGLAGFIEFF.

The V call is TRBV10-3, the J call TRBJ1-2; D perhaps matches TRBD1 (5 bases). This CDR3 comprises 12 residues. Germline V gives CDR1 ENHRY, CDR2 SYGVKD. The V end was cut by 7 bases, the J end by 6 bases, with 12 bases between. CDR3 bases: TGTGCCATCACCCAAGCGGGGGATGGCTACACCTTC. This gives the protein CAITQAGDGYTF.

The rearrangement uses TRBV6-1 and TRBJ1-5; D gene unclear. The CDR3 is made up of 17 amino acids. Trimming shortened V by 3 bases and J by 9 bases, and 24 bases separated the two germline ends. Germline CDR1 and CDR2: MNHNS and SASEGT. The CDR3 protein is CASSDGLGQTTSSPQHF. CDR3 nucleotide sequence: TGTGCCAGCAGTGACGGGTTGGGCCAAACAACCTCATCGCCCCAGCATTTT.

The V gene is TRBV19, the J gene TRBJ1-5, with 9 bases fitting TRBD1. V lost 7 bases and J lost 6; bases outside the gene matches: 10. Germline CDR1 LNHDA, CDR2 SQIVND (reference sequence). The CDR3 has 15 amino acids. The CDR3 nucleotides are TGTGCCAGTATGGACGGACAGGGGTCCCCTCAGCCCCAGCATTTT. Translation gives CASMDGQGSPQPQHF.